These 6 T cell receptor beta chains originate from one sample sequenced in a study of blood T cell repertoires in COVID-19. Only in-frame clones appear in the TCRdb table, and some are missing; sequencing was by immunoSEQ multiplex PCR. This sample has under 170,000 clones, with roughly 80% found just once. The sequenced sample was peripheral blood. These receptors all stem from a man aged 65 to 79 with acute or convalescent COVID-19.

The chain carries TRBV28 and TRBJ2-3; D is ambiguous. V was trimmed by 5 bases and J by 7 bases, leaving 4 bases between them. The CDR3 sequence is 10 residues long. The germline V gene encodes CDR1 MDHEN and CDR2 SYDVKM. The CDR3 bases are TGTGCCAGCAGTGGCTATACGCAGTATTTT. It codes for CASSGYTQYF.

The chain links TRBV27 to TRBJ1-4; perhaps TRBD1 as D (5 bases). The CDR3 consists of 15 residues. Germline V gene lookup returns CDR1 MNHEY and CDR2 SMNVEV (reference sequence). The V and J ends lost 5 bases and 4 bases respectively, with 14 bases between them. The CDR3 sequence: CASSSRRGFNEKLFF. The CDR3 nucleotides are TGTGCCAGCAGTAGCCGTAGGGGCTTTAATGAAAAACTGTTTTTT. Looking up the rest from reference TRBV27 and TRBJ1-4 gives the full variable domain: EAQVTQNPRYLITVTGKKLTVTCSQNMNHEYMSWYRQDPGLGLRQIYYSMNVEVTDKGDVPEGYKVSRKEKRNFPLILESPSPNQTSLYFCASSSRRGFNEKLFFGSGTQLSVL.

This clone was recorded only once. The rearrangement links TRBV6-1 to TRBJ2-1; TRBD2 is a possible D gene (5 bases). The CDR3 is 12 residues long. Germline CDR1 MNHNS, CDR2 SASEGT. V lost 7 bases and J 11 bases, leaving 15 bases between the germline ends. The CDR3 coding sequence is TGTGCCAGCACAAGCCCGGCGGGCCAGCAGTTCTTC. Its protein is CASTSPAGQQFF.

The chain couples TRBV27 to TRBJ1-1; the D is unclear. The length of the CDR3 is 15 residues. The germline V gene encodes CDR1 MNHEY and CDR2 SMNVEV (reference sequence). The V gene lost 4 bases and the J gene lost 10 bases, with 22 bases spanning the gap. CDR3 protein: CASSSHGPPGSGAFF. The CDR3 nucleotides read TGTGCCAGCAGTTCCCACGGCCCTCCTGGGTCAGGAGCTTTCTTT.

The chain recombines TRBV28 with TRBJ1-2; 9 bases line up with TRBD1. CDR1 and CDR2 (germline): MDHEN, SYDVKM. V lost 3 bases to trimming and J lost 8 bases; unmatched junction nucleotides: 10. The length of the CDR3 is 15 residues. In DNA, the CDR3 is TGTGCCAGCAGTTTCAAACGGAGGACAGGGGTAGGCTACACCTTC. This sequence encodes CASSFKRRTGVGYTF.

This clone is medium-sized in the sample. This chain uses TRBV6-5 with TRBJ1-2; D is ambiguous. This CDR3 region has 11 residues. The V gene lost 8 bases and the J gene lost 4 bases, with 8 bases spanning the gap. Germline V gene data show CDR1 as MNHEY and CDR2 as SVGAGI. The CDR3 here is CASREGYGYTF. As DNA, the CDR3 is TGTGCCAGCCGGGAGGGCTATGGCTACACCTTC.